This record looks at one T cell receptor beta chain sequence and its context. This sample was included in a study of T cell repertoires in cytomegalovirus infection. Across the study: Indicated by public TCR beta signatures were CMV infection and matching HLA type.

TCRdb re-called the reads through MiXCR, storing one row per CDR3 protein. Found here are roughly 200,000 distinct CDR3 sequences, about a sixth of them singletons; the top ten hold about 23%. Germline V gene data show CDR1 as SQVTM and CDR2 as ANQGSEA. CDR3 length equals 11 residues. Trimming took 6 bases from V and 2 from J, leaving 7 bases between them. The sequenced sample consisted of CD8+ T cells from PBMCs. V and J are TRBV29-1 and TRBJ2-5, with D uncertain. This sequence was found in a human donor in good health (CMV status not recorded). Some clones in this sample may be carry-over from other donors' samples. The CDR3 reads CSVQNQETQYF. The CDR3 DNA reads as TGCAGCGTGCAGAATCAAGAGACCCAGTACTTC. Looking up the rest from reference TRBV29-1 and TRBJ2-5 gives the full variable domain: SAVISQKPSRDICQRGTSLTIQCQVDSQVTMMFWYRQQPGQSLTLIATANQGSEATYESGFVIDKFPISRPNLTFSTLTVSNMSPEDSSIYLCSVQNQETQYFGPGTRLLVL.